The 22 T cell receptor beta chains in this list originate from one sample, sequenced in a study of blood T cell repertoires in COVID-19. Some clones are missing from TCRdb's copy, which holds only in-frame ones; the method was immunoSEQ multiplex PCR. The sample lists about 83,000 clones; about 86% were seen once. The sample taken for sequencing was peripheral blood. The receptors shown here come from an elderly woman in a cohort sampled during active or convalescent COVID-19.

This chain uses TRBV11-2 with TRBJ1-1; TRBD1 matches 7 bases. Germline V lookup: CDR1 SGHAT, CDR2 FQNNGV. V shed 4 bases, J shed 6 bases, and the junction held 5 bases outside the gene matches. This CDR3 contains 13 residues. The CDR3 DNA sequence: TGTGCCAGCAGCTCAACACAGGGGTCTGAAGCTTTCTTT. Amino acids: CASSSTQGSEAFF. The whole variable domain, filled in from reference TRBV11-2 and TRBJ1-1, reads EAGVAQSPRYKIIEKRQSVAFWCNPISGHATLYWYQQILGQGPKLLIQFQNNGVVDDSQLPKDRFSAERLKGVDSTLKIQPAKLEDSAVYLCASSSTQGSEAFFGQGTRLTVV.

V gene TRBV12-3 or TRBV12-4 combines with J gene TRBJ1-2; D is unclear. Trimming took off 6 bases at V and 7 bases at J, with 15 bases between the two ends. The CDR3 is made up of 13 amino acids. The CDR3 here is CASRLEYYGGYTF. For the CDR3, the DNA is TGTGCCAGCAGACTAGAATACTATGGTGGCTACACCTTC.

The chain combines TRBV29-1 with TRBJ2-7, with 8 positions matching TRBD2. Germline V gene data show CDR1 as SQVTM and CDR2 as ANQGSEA. The CDR3 is 12 amino acids. The V gene end was trimmed by 5 bases and the J gene end by 4 bases; junction bases not matched to a gene: 4. The CDR3 DNA sequence: TGCAGCGTTCACCGGGAGGGTTACGAGCAGTACGTC. Amino acids: CSVHREGYEQYV.

In this sample, this clone turned up once. The chain joins TRBV7-8 to TRBJ2-7, with D perhaps TRBD1 (5 bases). V lost 0 bases, J lost 7 bases, and 10 bases lay in between. The V gene's germline CDR1 is SGHVS and CDR2 FQNEAQ. The CDR3 has 13 residues. DNA for the CDR3: TGTGCCAGCAGCTTAGCGACAGACGGAGAGCAGTACGTC. This codes for CASSLATDGEQYV.

The chain carries TRBV28 and TRBJ2-7, with D maybe TRBD2 (6 bases). Germline values: CDR1 MDHEN, CDR2 SYDVKM. This CDR3 is 14 amino acids long. Trimming pared 3 bases from V and 2 bases from J, leaving 11 bases between. The CDR3 DNA sequence: TGTGCCAGCAGTTTGGGGGGTTTTGCCTACGAGCAGTACTTC. Protein sequence: CASSLGGFAYEQYF.

The chain couples TRBV28 to TRBJ1-5; tentatively, D is TRBD1 (5 bases). The V gene's germline CDR1 is MDHEN and CDR2 SYDVKM. This CDR3 is built from 15 residues. Trimming took 3 bases from V and 3 from J, leaving 12 bases between them. The CDR3 coding sequence is TGTGCCAGCAGTTTCGGCCAGGGAAACAATCAGCCCCAGCATTTT. Its protein is CASSFGQGNNQPQHF.

V is TRBV6-1 and J is TRBJ1-6, with TRBD1 identical over 8 bases. The CDR3 is made up of 17 amino acids. V was clipped by 3 bases and J by 5 bases; unmatched bases: 9. Germline V gene sequence: CDR1 MNHNS, CDR2 SASEGT. CDR3 in amino acids: CASSDPRTGWDNSPLHF. DNA of the CDR3: TGTGCCAGCAGTGACCCTCGGACAGGGTGGGATAATTCACCCCTCCACTTT.

The chain employs TRBV27 and TRBJ2-3, with 7 bases identical to TRBD1. CDR1 and CDR2 (germline): MNHEY, SMNVEV (reference sequence). J was trimmed by 4 bases and V by 8 bases; bases with no gene match: 9. There are 14 residues in the CDR3. CDR3 residues: CASRRQGRADTQYF. For the CDR3, the DNA is TGTGCCAGCCGCCGACAGGGTAGGGCAGATACGCAGTATTTT.

The chain links TRBV19 to TRBJ2-4; TRBD2 agrees at 15 bases. J was trimmed by 0 bases and V by 10 bases; bases with no gene match: 16. Germline V gives CDR1 LNHDA, CDR2 SQIVND (reference sequence). The CDR3 extends over 20 amino acids. The CDR3 sequence: CATGPYGLAGGPIAKNIQYF. The CDR3 DNA sequence: TGTGCCACCGGACCCTACGGACTAGCGGGAGGGCCTATAGCCAAAAACATTCAGTACTTC.

CDR3 nucleotides: TGTGCCAGCAGCTTTCCCAGGGGACCCACTGAAGCTTTCTTT. It translates to CASSFPRGPTEAFF. The genes are TRBV6-4 and TRBJ1-1; possibly TRBD1 for D (6 bases). The CDR3 contains 14 residues. Germline lookup yields CDR1 MRHNA and CDR2 SNTAGT. Trimming removed 6 bases at V and 4 bases at J, with 15 bases between.

V is TRBV21-1 and J is TRBJ2-7; TRBD1 was called by the table and not checked on the DNA. TRBV21-1 is described as a pseudogene. The CDR3 runs to 15 residues. The CDR3 region has the DNA TGTGCCAGCAGCAATGATGGAACACAGGGGCACGAGCAGTACTTC. Translating it yields CASSNDGTQGHEQYF.

This chain joins TRBV7-9 and TRBJ1-1; D not resolved. V gave up 4 bases and J gave up 10 bases, with 16 bases separating them. There are 13 residues in the CDR3. The germline gives CDR1 SEHNR, CDR2 FQNEAQ (reference sequence). The CDR3 spells CASSSIVEGRAFF. In nucleotides, the CDR3 is TGTGCCAGCAGCTCTATAGTGGAGGGCCGAGCTTTCTTT.

The rearrangement joins TRBV7-9 to TRBJ2-2; 11 nucleotides agree with TRBD1. Per germline, CDR1 SEHNR and CDR2 FQNEAQ (reference sequence). The CDR3 contains 17 residues. The ends lost 1 base at V and 6 bases at J; junction bases unmatched: 7. The CDR3 is CASSLVSGQGDSGELFF. CDR3 nucleotides: TGTGCCAGCAGCTTAGTTTCGGGACAGGGGGACTCCGGGGAGCTGTTTTTT.

In its sample, this clone is hyperexpanded. The rearrangement links TRBV5-6 to TRBJ1-1; D is possibly TRBD1 (6 bases). Trimming shortened V by 3 bases and J by 1 base, and 19 bases separated the two germline ends. The CDR3 length is 17 residues. Germline V gene lookup returns CDR1 SGHDT and CDR2 YYEEEE. The CDR3 protein is CASSSIPGGGWNTEAFF. The DNA of the CDR3 is TGTGCCAGCAGCTCCATCCCGGGGGGCGGGTGGAACACTGAAGCTTTCTTT.

This sequence joins TRBV5-6 and TRBJ2-7; 10 nucleotides match TRBD2. The V and J ends lost 2 bases and 5 bases, in that order; junction bases with no gene match: 10. The CDR3 sequence is 16 residues long. Looked up from germline, CDR1 is SGHDT and CDR2 is YYEEEE. CDR3 DNA sequence: TGTGCCAGCAGCTTTAGGCCTAGCGGGAGTGTGAACGAGCAGTACTTC. As protein: CASSFRPSGSVNEQYF.

This clone was seen a single time. The chain carries TRBV9 and TRBJ2-1; the D gene is possibly TRBD1 (5 bases). This CDR3 is 16 amino acids long. Trimming removed 0 bases from V and 0 bases from J, with 10 bases in between. Per the germline V gene, CDR1 is SGDLS and CDR2 is YYNGEE. CDR3 nucleotide sequence: TGTGCCAGCAGCGTAGTAGGACAACCCTCCTACAATGAGCAGTTCTTC. Protein product: CASSVVGQPSYNEQFF. The full variable domain, with the rest looked up from reference TRBV9 and TRBJ2-1, is DSGVTQTPKHLITATGQRVTLRCSPRSGDLSVYWYQQSLDQGLQFLIQYYNGEERAKGNILERFSAQQFPDLHSELNLSSLELGDSALYFCASSVVGQPSYNEQFFGPGTRLTVL.

J is TRBJ1-2 and V is TRBV30; tentative D call: TRBD1 (5 bases). The CDR3 contains 12 residues. Germline V gene lookup returns CDR1 GTSNPN and CDR2 SVGIG (reference sequence). With 0 bases removed from V and 12 bases from J, the gap between germline ends came to 14 bases. The CDR3 DNA reads as TGTGCCTGGAGTGTAAACAGGCAGAATCACACCTTC. Its translation is CAWSVNRQNHTF.

The J gene is TRBJ2-5, the V gene TRBV6-5; TRBD1 aligns across 8 bases. V was clipped by 4 bases and J by 5 bases; unmatched bases: 9. Per germline, CDR1 MNHEY and CDR2 SVGAGI. The CDR3 contains 15 residues. CDR3 sequence: CASSWDRRVAETQYF. For the CDR3, the DNA is TGTGCCAGCAGTTGGGACAGGAGGGTGGCGGAGACCCAGTACTTC.

The rearrangement links TRBV5-1 to TRBJ1-1; D remains unclear. CDR1 is SGHRS, CDR2 YFSETQ, per germline. Trimming left V 0 bases short and J 6 bases short, with 9 bases between. The CDR3 consists of 13 residues. In DNA, the CDR3 is TGCGCCAGCAGCTTGGCAGGTCCCGCTGAAGCTTTCTTT. This codes for CASSLAGPAEAFF.

The V gene is TRBV5-4, the J gene TRBJ2-5, with 7 bases identical to TRBD2. This CDR3 is built from 16 residues. V was clipped by 4 bases and J by 1 base; unmatched bases: 10. Germline values: CDR1 SGHNT, CDR2 YYREEE (reference sequence). The CDR3 bases are TGTGCCAGCAGCCCGGCGGGCGGGAGACTCCAAGAGACCCAGTACTTC. This codes for CASSPAGGRLQETQYF.

The V and J genes are TRBV28 and TRBJ1-5, with 8 bases that match TRBD1. The CDR3 runs 15 residues. From germline, CDR1 is MDHEN and CDR2 SYDVKM. The ends lost 5 bases at V and 1 base at J; junction bases unmatched: 4. The CDR3 sequence is CASSTNRGSNQPQHF. Here the CDR3 DNA reads TGTGCCAGCAGTACCAACAGGGGGAGCAATCAGCCCCAGCATTTT.

The rearrangement links TRBV7-2 to TRBJ2-7; D may be TRBD2 (6 bases). This CDR3 contains 14 residues. The germline gives CDR1 SGHTA, CDR2 FQGNSA. The V end lost 1 base, the J end lost 3 bases, and 10 bases lay between the germline ends. CDR3 DNA sequence: TGTGCCAGCAGCTTAGGGGCGGACTACTACGAGCAGTACTTC. Its protein product is CASSLGADYYEQYF.